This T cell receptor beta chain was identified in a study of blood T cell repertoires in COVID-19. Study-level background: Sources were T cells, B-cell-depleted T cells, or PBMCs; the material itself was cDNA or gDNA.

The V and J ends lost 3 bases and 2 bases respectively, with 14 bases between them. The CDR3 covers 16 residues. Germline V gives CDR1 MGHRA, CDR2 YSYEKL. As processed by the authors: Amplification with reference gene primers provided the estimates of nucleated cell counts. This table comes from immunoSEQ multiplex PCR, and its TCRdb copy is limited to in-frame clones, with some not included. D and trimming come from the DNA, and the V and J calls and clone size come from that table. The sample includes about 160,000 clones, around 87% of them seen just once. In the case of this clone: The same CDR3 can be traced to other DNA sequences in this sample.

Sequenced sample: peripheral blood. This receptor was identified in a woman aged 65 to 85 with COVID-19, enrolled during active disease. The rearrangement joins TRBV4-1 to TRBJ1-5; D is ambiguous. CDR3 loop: CASSQEGSRGNQPQHF. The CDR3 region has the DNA TGCGCCAGCAGCCAGGAGGGATCACGGGGCAATCAGCCCCAGCATTTT.